Shown below are 16 T cell receptor beta chains from a single sample sequenced in a study of T cell responses to AZD1222 COVID-19 vaccine. Profiled with immunoSEQ multiplex PCR; TCRdb holds only in-frame clones, not every one. The table includes approximately 120,000 clones, approximately 89% detected once. The material was peripheral blood, obtained 28 days after the second AZD1222 dose. These receptors originate from an adult who received the AZD1222 COVID-19 vaccine.

The chain recombines TRBV7-9 with TRBJ2-5, with D perhaps TRBD1 or TRBD2 (5 bases each). Germline V gene data show CDR1 as SEHNR and CDR2 as FQNEAQ (reference sequence). The CDR3 totals 14 residues. V shed 5 bases and J shed 1 base, with 11 bases lying between them. CDR3 amino acids: CASSLSGTQETQYF. For the CDR3, the DNA is TGTGCCAGCAGCCTTTCGGGGACCCAAGAGACCCAGTACTTC. Looking up the rest from reference TRBV7-9 and TRBJ2-5 gives the full variable domain: DTGVSQNPRHKITKRGQNVTFRCDPISEHNRLYWYRQTLGQGPEFLTYFQNEAQLEKSRLLSDRFSAERPKGSFSTLEIQRTEQGDSAMYLCASSLSGTQETQYFGPGTRLLVL.

This clone showed up just once. J is TRBJ2-7 and V is TRBV4-1; D perhaps matches TRBD1 (6 bases). Germline-derived CDR1 and CDR2 are MGHRA and YSYEKL. Trimming removed 1 base at V and 7 bases at J, with 23 bases between. The CDR3 length is 17 residues. CDR3 in DNA: TGCGCCAGCAGCCAAGCTCCTGATAGGGGGTTTCGGGCTGAGCAGTACTTC. It specifies CASSQAPDRGFRAEQYF.

The V and J genes are TRBV7-2 and TRBJ1-2; D is unclear. Looked up from germline, CDR1 is SGHTA and CDR2 is FQGNSA. Trimming removed 0 bases from V and 3 bases from J, with 8 bases in between. The CDR3 is 14 amino acids. The CDR3 spells CASSLAGGYYGYTF. The CDR3 coding sequence is TGTGCCAGCAGCTTAGCCGGCGGCTACTATGGCTACACCTTC. Drawing the rest from reference TRBV7-2 and TRBJ1-2, the complete variable domain is GAGVSQSPSNKVTEKGKDVELRCDPISGHTALYWYRQSLGQGLEFLIYFQGNSAPDKSGLPSDRFSAERTGGSVSTLTIQRTQQEDSAVYLCASSLAGGYYGYTFGSGTRLTVV.

The chain combines TRBV11-2 with TRBJ1-2; 9 bases are shared with TRBD1. Trimming cost V 6 bases and J 8 bases; bases outside gene matches: 4. Germline V gives CDR1 SGHAT, CDR2 FQNNGV. The length of the CDR3 is 12 residues. CDR3 nucleotides: TGTGCCAGCAGGGGACAGGGTGAGGGCTACACCTTC. Protein sequence: CASRGQGEGYTF.

J is TRBJ2-6 and V is TRBV5-1; 7 nucleotides match TRBD2. The CDR3 covers 20 residues. Per germline, CDR1 SGHRS and CDR2 YFSETQ. V shed 1 base, J shed 0 bases, and the junction held 13 bases outside the gene matches. This chain's CDR3 is CASSLISFKGLHSGANVLTF. Written as DNA, the CDR3 is TGCGCCAGCAGCTTGATTTCTTTTAAGGGACTACACTCTGGGGCCAACGTCCTGACTTTC.

The rearrangement links TRBV6-2 or TRBV6-3 to TRBJ1-1; 9 nucleotides match TRBD1. CDR3 length equals 15 residues. The V segment lost 2 bases and the J segment 5 bases; nucleotides outside the gene matches: 6. The V gene's germline CDR1 is MNHEY and CDR2 SVGEGT. The CDR3 nucleotides are TGTGCCAGCAGTTACCCGGGACAGGGTAGAACTGAAGCTTTCTTT. Amino acid sequence: CASSYPGQGRTEAFF.

The chain employs TRBV6-2 or TRBV6-3 and TRBJ2-7; possibly TRBD2 for D (5 bases). Trimming removed 2 bases at V and 0 bases at J, with 17 bases between. CDR3 size: 17 residues. The V gene's germline CDR1 is MNHEY and CDR2 SVGEGT. DNA for the CDR3: TGTGCCAGCAGTTACCCCACGGACTTTCCTGCCTCCTACGAGCAGTACTTC. It codes for CASSYPTDFPASYEQYF.

The chain links TRBV7-2 to TRBJ2-7; possible D gene TRBD1, 5 bases. V lost 1 base and J lost 7, with 14 bases in between. CDR1 is SGHTA, CDR2 FQGNSA, per germline. CDR3 size: 14 residues. The CDR3 region has the DNA TGTGCCAGCAGCTTAGTTGGGGCCCTGCGGGAGCAGTACTTC. Protein: CASSLVGALREQYF. The full variable domain, rest sourced from reference TRBV7-2 and TRBJ2-7, is GAGVSQSPSNKVTEKGKDVELRCDPISGHTALYWYRQSLGQGLEFLIYFQGNSAPDKSGLPSDRFSAERTGGSVSTLTIQRTQQEDSAVYLCASSLVGALREQYFGPGTRLTVT.

This clone was seen a handful of times. The rearrangement joins TRBV9 to TRBJ2-7; D is uncertain. Germline lookup yields CDR1 SGDLS and CDR2 YYNGEE. This CDR3 has 11 residues. V was pared by 4 bases and J by 7 bases, with 9 bases between. CDR3 nucleotide sequence: TGTGCCAGCAGCTCCACTCGGGAGCAGTACTTC. This sequence encodes CASSSTREQYF.

This chain uses TRBV28 with TRBJ2-5; 7 positions agree with TRBD1. The V segment lost 7 bases and the J segment 3 bases; nucleotides outside the gene matches: 8. This CDR3 is 14 amino acids long. Germline V gene sequence: CDR1 MDHEN, CDR2 SYDVKM. In DNA, the CDR3 is TGTGCCAGCATTCCTGACAGGGAAGAAGAGACCCAGTACTTC. Its translation is CASIPDREEETQYF.

The V gene is TRBV30, the J gene TRBJ1-3, with D possibly TRBD1 on 6 matching bases. Germline CDR1 GTSNPN, CDR2 SVGIG (reference sequence). This CDR3 comprises 16 residues. The germline V and J ends were trimmed by 3 bases and 1 base, with 16 bases remaining between them. In nucleotides, the CDR3 is TGTGCCTGGAGCCTGGGGGGGCCGGGGTCTGGAAACACCATATATTTT. As protein: CAWSLGGPGSGNTIYF.

This chain connects TRBV7-8 to TRBJ2-7; TRBD1 aligns across 7 bases. The germline V gene encodes CDR1 SGHVS and CDR2 FQNEAQ. The ends lost 5 bases at V and 2 bases at J; junction bases unmatched: 3. The CDR3 is 13 residues long. CDR3 loop: CASSDRVPYEQYF. The CDR3 DNA sequence: TGTGCCAGCAGCGACAGGGTCCCCTACGAGCAGTACTTC.

The chain couples TRBV4-3 to TRBJ2-2, with TRBD1 matching over 7 bases. The CDR3 covers 17 residues. The germline gives CDR1 LGHNA, CDR2 YSLEER. V shed 2 bases and J 2 bases; nucleotides not matched to a gene: 8. The CDR3 spells CASSQFTGAINTGELFF. DNA of the CDR3: TGCGCCAGCAGCCAATTTACAGGGGCGATCAACACCGGGGAGCTGTTTTTT.

The gene calls are TRBV30 and TRBJ2-2; D possibly corresponds to TRBD1 (6 bases). The V and J ends lost 2 bases and 2 bases respectively, with 12 bases between them. This CDR3 region has 15 residues. Germline lookup yields CDR1 GTSNPN and CDR2 SVGIG (reference sequence). The CDR3 protein is CAWSSLGANTGELFF. The CDR3 DNA follows: TGTGCCTGGAGTAGCTTGGGGGCCAACACCGGGGAGCTGTTTTTT. Filled out from reference TRBV30 and TRBJ2-2, the complete variable domain reads SQTIHQWPATLVQPVGSPLSLECTVEGTSNPNLYWYRQAAGRGLQLLFYSVGIGQISSEVPQNLSASRPQDRQFILSSKKLLLSDSGFYLCAWSSLGANTGELFFGEGSRLTVL.

The chain recombines TRBV5-6 with TRBJ1-5; maybe TRBD1 (6 bases). CDR1 and CDR2 (germline): SGHDT, YYEEEE. This CDR3 has 15 amino acids. V lost 1 base to trimming and J lost 1 base, with 9 bases between them. CDR3: CASSLSRGSNQPQHF. In DNA, the CDR3 is TGTGCCAGCAGCTTGTCTAGGGGGAGCAATCAGCCCCAGCATTTT.

This clone was seen a single time. The rearrangement uses TRBV30 and TRBJ1-5; D perhaps matches TRBD1 (5 bases). CDR1 and CDR2 from the germline V gene are GTSNPN and SVGIG (reference sequence). The CDR3 sequence is 15 residues long. V lost 2 bases to trimming and J lost 3 bases, with 14 bases between them. CDR3 sequence reads: CAWSPRGPDNQPQHF. The DNA of the CDR3 is TGTGCCTGGAGTCCCCGGGGCCCAGACAATCAGCCCCAGCATTTT. Full variable domain (outside the CDR3, taken from reference TRBV30 and TRBJ1-5): SQTIHQWPATLVQPVGSPLSLECTVEGTSNPNLYWYRQAAGRGLQLLFYSVGIGQISSEVPQNLSASRPQDRQFILSSKKLLLSDSGFYLCAWSPRGPDNQPQHFGDGTRLSIL.